A selection of T cell receptor beta chains follows, all from one sample in a study of T cells in Graves' hyperthyroidism and ophthalmopathy. TCRdb ran MiXCR on the multiplex PCR reads and lists one entry per CDR3 protein. The sample shows about 700,000 distinct CDR3 sequences, about 15% of them seen only once. Sequenced material: blood. The origin of the receptors is a young woman with Graves' hyperthyroidism. The CDR3 runs from the conserved cysteine through the conserved F or W.

V gene	J gene	CDR3 protein
TRBV20-1	TRBJ1-1	CSATRTGMNTEAFF
TRBV7-6	TRBJ1-4	CASSWGTEEEKLFF
TRBV27	TRBJ1-1	CASSTGGRSEAFF
TRBV12-3/TRBV12-4	TRBJ2-5	CASSRPQGGETQYF
TRBV18	TRBJ2-1	CASSVRDRYDNEQFF
TRBV6-1	TRBJ1-4	CASNPGTGVNEKLFF
TRBV9	TRBJ2-2	CASSVALAGKVTGELFF
TRBV30	TRBJ2-7	CAWKGAPYEQYF
TRBV7-9	TRBJ2-3	CASSSDLVSLGRYF
TRBV6-1	TRBJ2-3	CASRRRVITDTQYF
TRBV30	TRBJ2-7	CAWSVRGREPSYEQYF
TRBV27	TRBJ2-1	CAGSLGGPYNEQFF
TRBV29-1	TRBJ1-1	CSVAAGHNTEAFF
TRBV5-1	TRBJ1-2	CASSLRGDSIYGYTF
TRBV24-1	TRBJ2-1	CATSDPGTRRGKQFF
TRBV7-2	TRBJ2-7	CASSLLGQGVYEQYF
TRBV27	TRBJ2-3	CASSGGLAASTDTQYF
TRBV10-1	TRBJ1-1	CASSESVGRDRNTEAFF
TRBV29-1	TRBJ2-7	CSVGALPGLDPYEQYF
TRBV24-1	TRBJ1-2	CATSDWEQGYTF
TRBV29-1	TRBJ1-5	CSVPTDWTGGLSNQPQHF
TRBV2	TRBJ2-2	CASSELRTGELFF
TRBV5-1	TRBJ2-3	CASSASPPGTDTQYF
TRBV24-1	TRBJ2-5	CATSDSSTTSGTQYF
TRBV13	TRBJ2-2	CASSPVHTGELFF
TRBV19	TRBJ1-2	CASSILFVGGYGYTF
TRBV5-6	TRBJ1-1	CVSSWGPNTEAFF
TRBV12-3/TRBV12-4	TRBJ2-7	CASTFRLQGPYEQYF
TRBV28	TRBJ2-3	CASSLPGVTDTQYF
TRBV29-1	TRBJ2-4	CSVRGTSGILLAKNIQYF
TRBV7-6	TRBJ2-5	CVSTQGYLETQYF
TRBV7-9	TRBJ2-1	CASSPPTSGRGNEQFF
TRBV12-3/TRBV12-4	TRBJ1-4	CASSRQRGRQDEKLFF
TRBV6-2/TRBV6-3	TRBJ2-2	CAITSAPNTGELFF
TRBV3-1	TRBJ2-5	CASSPPPLLRDRGEAQYF
TRBV5-1	TRBJ1-1	CASSTAQGTEAFF
TRBV30	TRBJ2-1	CAWTGLAGGYNEQFF
TRBV2	TRBJ1-1	CASSGRGLTEAFF
TRBV5-8	TRBJ2-1	CASSILPGLAGPPSYNEQFF
TRBV9	TRBJ1-1	CASSAALGTGGASFF
TRBV20-1	TRBJ2-7	CSAPAGGMKQYF
TRBV7-9	TRBJ1-3	CASSLLVVTQGGNTIYF
TRBV24-1	TRBJ2-2	CATTGSANTGELFF
TRBV10-3	TRBJ1-5	CAISEEGIGPNQPQHF